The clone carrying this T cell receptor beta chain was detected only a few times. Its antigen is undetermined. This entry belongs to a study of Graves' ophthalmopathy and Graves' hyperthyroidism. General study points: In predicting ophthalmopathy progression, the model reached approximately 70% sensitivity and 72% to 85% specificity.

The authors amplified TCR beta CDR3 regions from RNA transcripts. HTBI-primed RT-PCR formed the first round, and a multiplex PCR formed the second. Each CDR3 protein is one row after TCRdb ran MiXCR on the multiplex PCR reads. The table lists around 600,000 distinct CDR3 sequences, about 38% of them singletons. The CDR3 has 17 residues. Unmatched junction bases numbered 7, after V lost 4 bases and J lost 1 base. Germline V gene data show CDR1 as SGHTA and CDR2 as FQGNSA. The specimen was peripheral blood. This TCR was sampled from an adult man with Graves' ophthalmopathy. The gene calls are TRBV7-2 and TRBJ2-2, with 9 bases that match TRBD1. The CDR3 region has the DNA TGTGCCAGCAGCTGGGGGGGGACAGGGCTGAACACCGGGGAGCTGTTTTTT. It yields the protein CASSWGGTGLNTGELFF.